Listed below are T cell receptor beta chains from one sample, sequenced in a study of blood T cells in healthy people across ages. TCRdb fed the 5' RACE reads into MiXCR, producing one record per CDR3 protein. The sample contains about 570,000 distinct CDR3 sequences, 25% to 30% of which appear only once. Sequences were obtained from blood. These receptors came from a woman in her seventies in good health. The CDR3 runs from the conserved cysteine through the conserved F or W. A D gene is named only where the DNA matches it firmly. Where a row states a size, it is once, few, many or the class of an expanded clone; other rows omit it.

length	size	J	V	D	DNA	CDR3
12	few	TRBJ2-3	TRBV7-2	NA	TGTGCCAGCGCTTCTAGCATAGATACGCAGTATTTT	CASASSIDTQYF
11	NA	TRBJ1-2	TRBV29-1	NA	TGCAGCGTTGCTACAAACTATGGCTACACCTTC	CSVATNYGYTF
14	NA	TRBJ2-7	TRBV19	NA	TGTGCCAGCAAGAGGACAGTTTCGGGTTACGAGCAGTACTTC	CASKRTVSGYEQYF
17	NA	TRBJ2-2	TRBV11-2	NA	TGTGCCAGCAGCTTAGATCGTGGGGCTTCAAACACCGGGGAGCTGTTTTTT	CASSLDRGASNTGELFF
17	few	TRBJ1-5	TRBV21-1	NA	TGTGCCAGCAGCAAAGAAACAGAAGCGTTTAGCAATCAGCCCCAGCATTTT	CASSKETEAFSNQPQHF
14	NA	TRBJ2-5	TRBV2	NA	TGTGCCAGCAGTCCCAACCGGGACTCAGAGACCCAGTACTTC	CASSPNRDSETQYF
18	few	TRBJ2-7	TRBV24-1	NA	TGTGCCACCAGTGATCCGGTCCTCGGGGGGGACAGGTCCTACGAGCAGTACTTC	CATSDPVLGGDRSYEQYF
15	NA	TRBJ1-6	TRBV9	NA	TGTGCCAGCAGCGTAGGACTACAGAGCTTTTCACCCCTCCACTTT	CASSVGLQSFSPLHF
15	NA	TRBJ2-3	TRBV18	NA	TGTGCCAGCTCACCTAACACGGGAGGCACAGATACGCAGTATTTT	CASSPNTGGTDTQYF
15	few	TRBJ2-3	TRBV29-1	NA	TGCAGCGTTACCCGGTCTAGCCTCAATATAGATACGCAGTATTTT	CSVTRSSLNIDTQYF
15	NA	TRBJ2-1	TRBV18	TRBD2	TGTGCCAGCTCACCATATAGCGGGGGCTACAATGAGCAGTTCTTC	CASSPYSGGYNEQFF
20	NA	TRBJ2-2	TRBV14	NA	TGTGCCAGCAGCCAACTTCCCTTCTACGTGGGGGGGCCTTCGACCGGGGAGCTGTTTTTT	CASSQLPFYVGGPSTGELFF
14	NA	TRBJ1-1	TRBV2	NA	TGTGCCAGCAGTGAACAGGGGCGAGGCACTGAAGCTTTCTTT	CASSEQGRGTEAFF
14	NA	TRBJ2-1	TRBV7-8	TRBD1	TGTACCAGCAGCCACCGGGACAGGGCCAATGAGCAGTTCTTC	CTSSHRDRANEQFF
12	few	TRBJ1-2	TRBV20-1	NA	TGCAGTGCTAGAGACTTACTCTACGGCTACACCTTC	CSARDLLYGYTF
15	NA	TRBJ1-1	TRBV7-3	NA	TGTGCCAGCAGCTTAATCGGGGGCGCGAACACTGAAGCTTTCTTT	CASSLIGGANTEAFF
14	NA	TRBJ2-7	TRBV3-1	NA	TGTGCCAGCAGCCACCAGGGACAAATCCACGAGCAGTACTTC	CASSHQGQIHEQYF
13	NA	TRBJ2-3	TRBV29-1	NA	TGCAGCGTTGGTCCCCGGGACACAGATACGCAGTATTTT	CSVGPRDTDTQYF
13	NA	TRBJ2-3	TRBV5-1	TRBD2	TGCGCCAGCAGCTTGGATACTAGCGGGGGAGCCTATTTT	CASSLDTSGGAYF
14	few	TRBJ2-4	TRBV2	NA	TGTGCCAGCAGTGAGGACGGGGGACAAAACATTCAGTACTTC	CASSEDGGQNIQYF
13	NA	TRBJ2-1	TRBV7-3	TRBD2	TGTGCCAGCAGCTTAGAGGCTAGCGGGGAGCAGTTCTTC	CASSLEASGEQFF
14	few	TRBJ2-7	TRBV5-1	NA	TGCGCCAGCAGCTTGCTGACAGGAAACTACGAGCAGTACTTC	CASSLLTGNYEQYF
14	few	TRBJ2-7	TRBV20-1	TRBD1	TGCAGTGCTGGCGGCGGGACAGGGGTAAACGAGCAGTACTTC	CSAGGGTGVNEQYF
14	NA	TRBJ2-7	TRBV27	NA	TGTGCCAGCAGTGACGGACATGCCTTATACGAGCAGTACTTC	CASSDGHALYEQYF
13	few	TRBJ2-4	TRBV6-6	NA	TGTGCCACCTTGGCCCTAGCCAAAAACATTCAGTACTTC	CATLALAKNIQYF
18	NA	TRBJ2-3	TRBV4-3	TRBD1	TGCGCCAGCAGCCAAGACCTATCCGGGACAGGGAGCACAGATACGCAGTATTTT	CASSQDLSGTGSTDTQYF
12	NA	TRBJ1-1	TRBV11-2	NA	TGTGCCAGCAGTTCGACTGGTTATTTAGCTTTCTTT	CASSSTGYLAFF
12	NA	TRBJ2-1	TRBV18	NA	TGTGCCAGCTCAGTTGATCTTGAGGAGCAGTTCTTC	CASSVDLEEQFF
12	few	TRBJ2-5	TRBV12-3/TRBV12-4	TRBD2	TGTGCCAGCAGTTTGCGGGGGGGAAACCAGTACTTC	CASSLRGGNQYF
14	few	TRBJ2-7	TRBV7-2	TRBD1	TGTGCCAGCAGCTTAGAGACAGGGCCCTACGAGCAGTACTTC	CASSLETGPYEQYF
14	NA	TRBJ1-5	TRBV7-2	TRBD1	TGTGCCAGCAGTCAGAACAGGGGAAATCAGTCCCAGCATTTT	CASSQNRGNQSQHF
13	NA	TRBJ1-1	TRBV12-3/TRBV12-4	NA	TGTGCCAGCGAAGGACAGCTCAGCGCTGAAGCTTTCTTT	CASEGQLSAEAFF
15	NA	TRBJ1-2	TRBV20-1	TRBD1	TGCAGTGCTAGAGGGATTTGGGACAGTAACTATGGCTACACCTTC	CSARGIWDSNYGYTF
13	NA	TRBJ2-3	TRBV10-3	TRBD2	TGTGCCACAGCGGGGCCTAGCACAGATACGCAGTATTTT	CATAGPSTDTQYF
19	NA	TRBJ1-3	TRBV27	TRBD1	TGTGCCAGCAGTTTTCGACAGGGGTCCCCGAACCACTCTGGAAACACCATATATTTT	CASSFRQGSPNHSGNTIYF
15	few	TRBJ2-2	TRBV4-1	TRBD1	TGCGCCAGCAGCTCCCAGGGGGTAGGCACCGGGGAGCTGTTTTTT	CASSSQGVGTGELFF
15	NA	TRBJ2-1	TRBV24-1	TRBD1	TGTGCCACCAGTGATGGACAGGGGCGTTACAATGAGCAGTTCTTC	CATSDGQGRYNEQFF
14	few	TRBJ2-1	TRBV5-1	NA	TGCGCCAGCAGCTTGAGCACAGGGGAGGATGAGCAGTTCTTC	CASSLSTGEDEQFF
15	NA	TRBJ2-1	TRBV5-1	TRBD2	TGCGCCAGCAGCTTGGCCGGTCTAGCGGGGGCCGAGCAGTTCTTC	CASSLAGLAGAEQFF
15	NA	TRBJ2-5	TRBV20-1	NA	TGCAGTGCTAGGTTTGGGAGTACGTACCAAGAGACTCAGTACTTC	CSARFGSTYQETQYF
14	NA	TRBJ1-2	TRBV12-3/TRBV12-4	TRBD1	TGTGCCAGCAGCTATTCCGGGACAGGGGTCGGCTACACCTTC	CASSYSGTGVGYTF
13	NA	TRBJ2-4	TRBV7-3	NA	TGTGCCAGCAGCTTAACGCCGACGGGCATTCAGTACTTC	CASSLTPTGIQYF
13	few	TRBJ2-5	TRBV20-1	NA	TGCAGTGCCAGAGGGACAAAGCAAGAGACCCAGTACTTC	CSARGTKQETQYF
12	few	TRBJ2-5	TRBV6-1	NA	TGTGCCAGCAGTGATCCGAGAGAGACCCAGTACTTC	CASSDPRETQYF
15	NA	TRBJ1-2	TRBV14	NA	TGTGCCAGCAGCCCCCACTATGCGGGGATTTATGGCTACACCTTC	CASSPHYAGIYGYTF
18	NA	TRBJ2-5	TRBV7-8	NA	TGTGCCAGCAGCTTAGCCGGGGTTCGGACTCGAGGCCAAGAGACCCAGTACTTC	CASSLAGVRTRGQETQYF
13	few	TRBJ1-1	TRBV2	NA	TGTGCCAGCAGTGGTAGACAGAACACTGAAGCTTTCTTT	CASSGRQNTEAFF
14	NA	TRBJ1-6	TRBV5-6	NA	TGTGCCAGCAGCCTAATGGGATTGAATTCACCCCTCCACTTT	CASSLMGLNSPLHF
13	NA	TRBJ1-2	TRBV25-1	TRBD1	TGTGCCAGCAGTGGGTCAGGGGGGCAGGGCTACACCTTC	CASSGSGGQGYTF
14	NA	TRBJ1-2	TRBV12-3/TRBV12-4	NA	TGTGCCAGCAGTACCCAACTGACAGGTCTGGGCTACACCTTC	CASSTQLTGLGYTF
18	NA	TRBJ2-1	TRBV20-1	NA	TGCAGTGCTAGGGGCGGGCGTACCCTTAAAAGCCCCTACAATGAGCAGTTCTTC	CSARGGRTLKSPYNEQFF
15	NA	TRBJ1-4	TRBV12-3/TRBV12-4	NA	TGTGCCAGCAGTTTAGTTCCGGGACGTAACGAAAAACTGTTTTTT	CASSLVPGRNEKLFF
13	NA	TRBJ2-5	TRBV30	TRBD2	TGTGCCTGGAGGTTAGCGGGGCAAGAGACCCAGTACTTC	CAWRLAGQETQYF
15	few	TRBJ2-1	TRBV4-3	NA	TGCGCCGGCAGCCAGGGACGTACTGCATGGAATGAGCAGTTCTTC	CAGSQGRTAWNEQFF
14	few	TRBJ2-5	TRBV5-1	NA	TGCGCCAGCAGCTTGGGGTCGCTAAGGGAGACCCAGTACTTC	CASSLGSLRETQYF